These T cell receptor beta chains were read from a single sample in a study of cytomegalovirus exposure and HLA in healthy donors. Generated by immunoSEQ multiplex PCR, the TCRdb table keeps only in-frame clones and is missing some. Here the sample spans 150,000 to 200,000 clones, 80% to 85% being singletons. What was sequenced was PBMCs. The receptors derive from a male donor in good health and CMV-seronegative. The CDR3 runs from the conserved cysteine through the conserved F or W. The order of the fields is clone size, J gene, D gene, CDR3 length, V gene, CDR3 DNA, CDR3 protein. The D gene is left open where the match is weak. A row's size may be missing; if present it is once, few, many or a size class.

NA	TRBJ1-2	NA	13	TRBV7-6	TGTGCCAGCAGCCGCGGCGGGGGGTCAGGCTACACCTTC	CASSRGGGSGYTF
NA	TRBJ2-5	NA	13	TRBV4-2	TGTGCCAGCAGCCAAGACCCCAGGGAGACCCAGTACTTC	CASSQDPRETQYF
NA	TRBJ1-2	NA	12	TRBV5-4	TGTGCCAGCAGCTTGGCGGACTATGGCTACACCTTC	CASSLADYGYTF
NA	TRBJ1-5	TRBD1	14	TRBV10-3	TGTGCCATCAGTGAAACAGGGGACGGTCAGCCCCAGCATTTT	CAISETGDGQPQHF
NA	TRBJ2-3	TRBD1	18	TRBV5-1	TGCGCCAGCAGCTTGACCACTGGGCAGGGGGTTAGCACAGATACGCAGTATTTT	CASSLTTGQGVSTDTQYF
NA	TRBJ2-7	NA	13	TRBV6-5	TGTGCCAGCAGTCACCGACAGGTCTACGAGCAGTACTTC	CASSHRQVYEQYF
few	TRBJ1-1	NA	12	TRBV25-1	TGTGCCAGCAGTGACTGGGCCACTGAAGCTTTCTTT	CASSDWATEAFF
once	TRBJ2-1	NA	15	TRBV5-5	TGTGCCAGCAGCCGAGACGGGAGCTCCTACAATGAGCAGTTCTTC	CASSRDGSSYNEQFF
NA	TRBJ1-3	NA	17	TRBV11-2	TGTGCCAGCAGCTTAGTGGGGCCGGCGGCCTACGGAAACACCATATATTTT	CASSLVGPAAYGNTIYF
NA	TRBJ2-2	TRBD1	14	TRBV5-5	TGTGCCAGCAGCTTCACAGGGGGCTCCGGGGAGCTGTTTTTT	CASSFTGGSGELFF
NA	TRBJ1-5	NA	14	TRBV2	TGTGCCAGCAGTACAGGGTACGGCAATCAGCCCCAGCATTTT	CASSTGYGNQPQHF
NA	TRBJ1-6	NA	14	TRBV14	TGTGCCAGCAGCCATTGGCAGGGCAATTCACCCCTCCACTTT	CASSHWQGNSPLHF
NA	TRBJ1-5	TRBD1	15	TRBV5-1	TGCGCCAGCAGCTTGGACAGGGGAAGCAATCAGCCCCAGCATTTT	CASSLDRGSNQPQHF
NA	TRBJ1-1	NA	13	TRBV18	TGTGCCAGCTCGCTAAGCGACAGGCGGGAAGCTTTCTTT	CASSLSDRREAFF
NA	TRBJ1-4	TRBD1	16	TRBV9	TGTGCCAGCAGCGTTACAGGGGGCGCGGGGGACGAAAAACTGTTTTTT	CASSVTGGAGDEKLFF
once	TRBJ2-5	NA	16	TRBV4-1	TGCGCCAGCAGCAAGTTAGACACCTCCGGTAAAGAGACCCAGTACTTC	CASSKLDTSGKETQYF
NA	TRBJ2-3	NA	13	TRBV9	TGTGCCAGCAGCGTAGCTACGAGGGATACGCAGTATTTT	CASSVATRDTQYF
NA	TRBJ1-1	TRBD1	17	TRBV5-1	TGCGCCAGCAGCTTGAGGGGGCCCCCCTCTGGGAACACTGAAGCTTTCTTT	CASSLRGPPSGNTEAFF
NA	TRBJ1-5	NA	15	TRBV27	TGTGCCAGCAGTTTAAGGCGGGGAAACAATCAGCCCCAGCATTTT	CASSLRRGNNQPQHF
NA	TRBJ1-4	NA	14	TRBV19	TGTGCCAGTACTTTAGGGCAGGGTCGTGAAAAACTGTTTTTT	CASTLGQGREKLFF
NA	TRBJ2-1	NA	15	TRBV10-3	TGTGCCATCGGAGTGGGTGACAGATTGGGTAATGAGCAGTTCTTC	CAIGVGDRLGNEQFF
NA	TRBJ1-4	NA	14	TRBV18	TGTGCCAGCTCACTCAGGGGTAACACTGAAAAACTGTTTTTT	CASSLRGNTEKLFF
NA	TRBJ2-7	NA	12	TRBV19	TGTGCCAGTAGTATGGGGGGCTACGAGCAGTACTTC	CASSMGGYEQYF
NA	TRBJ2-2	NA	15	TRBV5-1	TGCGCCAGCAGCTTGGAGGGGTTGAGCGCCGGGGAGCTGTTTTTT	CASSLEGLSAGELFF
NA	TRBJ1-1	TRBD1	14	TRBV27	TGTGCCAGCAGTCCTTGGACAGGAGGCACTGAAGCTTTCTTT	CASSPWTGGTEAFF
NA	TRBJ2-1	NA	15	TRBV19	TGTGCCAGTAGTATACGTCGCGGCGGGAACAATGAGCAGTTCTTC	CASSIRRGGNNEQFF
NA	TRBJ2-3	TRBD1	16	TRBV30	TGTGCCTGGAGTGTAGGGGGCACCCATAGCACAGATACGCAGTATTTT	CAWSVGGTHSTDTQYF
NA	TRBJ1-2	NA	13	TRBV27	TGTGCCAGCAGTGAGGGAGTGGGCTATGGCTACACCTTC	CASSEGVGYGYTF
NA	TRBJ1-6	NA	14	TRBV7-2	TGTGCCAGCAGCCCAGGACAGAATAATTCACCCCTCCACTTT	CASSPGQNNSPLHF
NA	TRBJ1-2	NA	15	TRBV6-5	TGTGCCAGCGCTGGCGGGGTCCGTCTTAACTATGGCTACACCTTC	CASAGGVRLNYGYTF
once	TRBJ1-2	NA	14	TRBV4-1	TGCGCCAGCAGCCAAGTAGGACAGAACTATGGCTACACCTTC	CASSQVGQNYGYTF
NA	TRBJ1-2	TRBD1	16	TRBV10-3	TGTGCCATCAGTCAGCGGGACAGGACAAACCCCTATGGCTACACCTTC	CAISQRDRTNPYGYTF
NA	TRBJ2-1	TRBD2	14	TRBV10-3	TGTGCCATCAGAAGCGGGGGGTCCTACAATGAGCAGTTCTTC	CAIRSGGSYNEQFF
NA	TRBJ1-6	NA	15	TRBV5-1	TGCGCCAGCAGCCCAGATACAGGGATTAATTCACCCCTCCACTTT	CASSPDTGINSPLHF
NA	TRBJ1-1	NA	13	TRBV5-5	TGTGCCAGCAGCGGACAGCCTAACACTGAAGCTTTCTTT	CASSGQPNTEAFF
NA	TRBJ1-5	NA	15	TRBV2	TGTGCCAGCAGTGAAGCGACCCGAGGGAATCAGCCCCAGCATTTT	CASSEATRGNQPQHF
once	TRBJ2-7	TRBD2	17	TRBV4-1	TGCGCCAGCAGCCAAGACGCGGCGCGGGGGAGCTCCTACGAGCAGTACTTC	CASSQDAARGSSYEQYF
NA	TRBJ2-2	NA	13	TRBV7-9	TGTGCCAGCAGCTTAGACTACACCGGGGAGCTGTTTTTT	CASSLDYTGELFF
NA	TRBJ2-5	TRBD2	17	TRBV30	TGTGCCTGGAGTGACCGGAGACTAGCGGGGGGCCGAGAGACCCAGTACTTC	CAWSDRRLAGGRETQYF
NA	TRBJ2-7	NA	11	TRBV29-1	TGCAGCGTCCACGACAGTTACGAGCAGTACTTC	CSVHDSYEQYF
NA	TRBJ1-5	NA	14	TRBV10-3	TGTGCCATCAGTGAGGGCTCCGCAGGGCAGCCCCAGCATTTT	CAISEGSAGQPQHF
NA	TRBJ1-2	TRBD1	16	TRBV25-1	TGTGCCAGCAGTGAACAGGGGGGCCAATCTCGCTATGGCTACACCTTC	CASSEQGGQSRYGYTF
NA	TRBJ1-2	NA	12	TRBV2	TGTGCCAGCAGAGAACAGGGCTGGGGCTACACCTTC	CASREQGWGYTF
NA	TRBJ1-1	NA	15	TRBV7-2	TGTGCCAGCAGCTTATTCTCGGGGGAAGGCACTGAAGCTTTCTTT	CASSLFSGEGTEAFF
NA	TRBJ2-1	NA	15	TRBV7-2	TGTGCCAGCAGCTTAAATAATGCAGCGTACAATGAGCAGTTCTTC	CASSLNNAAYNEQFF
few	TRBJ2-7	NA	14	TRBV7-9	TGTGCCAGCAGCCCGGGAGTTCAAACCTACGAGCAGTACTTC	CASSPGVQTYEQYF
NA	TRBJ1-5	NA	13	TRBV2	TGTGCCAGCAGTGAACAGGGAAATCAGCCCCAGCATTTT	CASSEQGNQPQHF
NA	TRBJ2-2	NA	15	TRBV12-5	TGTGCTAGTGGTCCCGGGACTCTCGACACCGGGGAGCTGTTTTTT	CASGPGTLDTGELFF
NA	TRBJ2-7	NA	12	TRBV10-2	TGCGCCAGCAGAAGGGACAACGACGAGCAGTACTTC	CASRRDNDEQYF
once	TRBJ2-1	TRBD2	17	TRBV7-6	TGTGCCAGCAGCTTGCGGATAGCGGGGGGGCGTTACAATGAGCAGTTCTTC	CASSLRIAGGRYNEQFF